Described below is a single TCR beta chain sequence and its context. These data originate in a study of blood T cell repertoires in COVID-19. Across the whole study: Material from acute and convalescent COVID-19 was sourced from the United States, Italy and Spain. Nucleic acid was either cDNA or gDNA, and it came from T cells, B-cell-depleted T cells, or PBMCs.

In the study's own analysis: Reference gene primer amplification yielded estimated nucleated cell counts. Clones were read by immunoSEQ multiplex PCR, and TCRdb kept only the in-frame ones, dropping some. The V and J calls and clone size were taken over from that table, and D and trimming were inferred from the DNA. The sample holds more than 25,000 clones, around 87% seen once. The length of the CDR3 is 14 residues. The genes are TRBV21-1 and TRBJ2-7; the D segment call TRBD1 is taken from the table without a DNA check. TRBV21-1 is noted as a pseudogene. The sequence was obtained from a man older than 75 with acute or convalescent COVID-19. Input material: peripheral blood. The CDR3 nucleotides are TGTGCCAGCAGCAGGGGGACAGGGACCTACGAGCAGTACTTC. It translates to CASSRGTGTYEQYF.